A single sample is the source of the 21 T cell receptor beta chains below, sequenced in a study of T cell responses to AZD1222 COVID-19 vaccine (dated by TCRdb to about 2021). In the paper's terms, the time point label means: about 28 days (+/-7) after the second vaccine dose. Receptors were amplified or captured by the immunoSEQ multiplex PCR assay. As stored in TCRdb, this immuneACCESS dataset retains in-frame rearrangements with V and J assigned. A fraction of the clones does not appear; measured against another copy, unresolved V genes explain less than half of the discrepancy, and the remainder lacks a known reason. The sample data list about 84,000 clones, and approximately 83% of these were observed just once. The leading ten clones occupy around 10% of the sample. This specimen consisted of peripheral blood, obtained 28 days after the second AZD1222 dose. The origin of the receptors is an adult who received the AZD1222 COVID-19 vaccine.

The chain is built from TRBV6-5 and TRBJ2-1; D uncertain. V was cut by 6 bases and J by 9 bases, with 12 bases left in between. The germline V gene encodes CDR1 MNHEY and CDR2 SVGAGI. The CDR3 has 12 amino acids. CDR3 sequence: CASSSRVGEQFF. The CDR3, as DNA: TGTGCCAGCAGCTCTAGGGTTGGTGAGCAGTTCTTC.

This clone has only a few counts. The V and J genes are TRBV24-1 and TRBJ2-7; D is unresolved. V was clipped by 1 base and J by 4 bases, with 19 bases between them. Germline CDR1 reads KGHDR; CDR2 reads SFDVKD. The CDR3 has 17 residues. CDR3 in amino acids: CATSDFCRPGPLYEQYV. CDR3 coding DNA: TGTGCCACCAGTGATTTCTGCAGGCCCGGGCCCCTTTACGAGCAGTACGTC.

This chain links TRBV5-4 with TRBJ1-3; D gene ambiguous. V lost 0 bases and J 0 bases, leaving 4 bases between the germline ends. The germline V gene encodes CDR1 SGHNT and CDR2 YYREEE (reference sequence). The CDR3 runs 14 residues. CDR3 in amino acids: CASSLDSSGNTIYF. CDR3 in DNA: TGTGCCAGCAGCTTGGACAGCTCTGGAAACACCATATATTTT.

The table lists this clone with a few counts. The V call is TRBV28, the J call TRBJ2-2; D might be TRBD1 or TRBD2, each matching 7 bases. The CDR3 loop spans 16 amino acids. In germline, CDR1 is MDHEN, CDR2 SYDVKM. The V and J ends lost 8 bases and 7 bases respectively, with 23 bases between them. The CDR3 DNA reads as TGTGCCAGCTCTAGGGGAGGGACAGCTCAACACGGGGAGCTGTTTTTT. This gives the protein CASSRGGTAQHGELFF. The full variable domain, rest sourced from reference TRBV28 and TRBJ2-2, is DVKVTQSSRYLVKRTGEKVFLECVQDMDHENMFWYRQDPGLGLRLIYFSYDVKMKEKGDIPEGYSVSREKKERFSLILESASTNQTSMYLCASSRGGTAQHGELFFGEGSRLTVL.

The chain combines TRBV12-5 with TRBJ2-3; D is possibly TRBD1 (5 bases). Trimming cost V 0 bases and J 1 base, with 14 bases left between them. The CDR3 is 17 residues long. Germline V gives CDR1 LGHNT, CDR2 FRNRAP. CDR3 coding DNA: TGTGCTAGTGGTTTGGTAGTTGGTCAAGGGGGCACAGATACGCAGTATTTT. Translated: CASGLVVGQGGTDTQYF.

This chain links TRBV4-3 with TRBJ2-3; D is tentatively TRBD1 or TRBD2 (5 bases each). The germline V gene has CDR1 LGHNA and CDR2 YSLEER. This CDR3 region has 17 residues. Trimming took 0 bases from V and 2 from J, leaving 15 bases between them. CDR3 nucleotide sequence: TGCGCCAGCAGCCAAGACGGACCACCGGGGCTCACAGATACGCAGTATTTT. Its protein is CASSQDGPPGLTDTQYF.

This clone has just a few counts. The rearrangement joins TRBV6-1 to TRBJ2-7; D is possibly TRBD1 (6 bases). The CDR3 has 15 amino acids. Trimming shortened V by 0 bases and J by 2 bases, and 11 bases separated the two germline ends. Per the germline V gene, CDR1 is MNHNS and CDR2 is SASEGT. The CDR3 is CASSEALDSAYEQYF. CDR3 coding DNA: TGTGCCAGCAGTGAAGCCTTGGACAGCGCCTACGAGCAGTACTTC.

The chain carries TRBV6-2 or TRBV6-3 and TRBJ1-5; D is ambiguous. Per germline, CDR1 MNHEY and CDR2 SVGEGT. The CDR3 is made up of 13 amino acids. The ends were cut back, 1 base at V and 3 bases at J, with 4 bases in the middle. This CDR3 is CASSYLTNQPQHF. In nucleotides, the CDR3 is TGTGCCAGCAGTTACTTGACCAATCAGCCCCAGCATTTT.

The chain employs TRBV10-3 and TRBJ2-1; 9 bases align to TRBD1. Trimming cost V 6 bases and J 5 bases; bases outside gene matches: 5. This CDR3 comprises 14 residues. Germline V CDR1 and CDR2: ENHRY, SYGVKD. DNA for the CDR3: TGTGCCATCAGAGAGGACAGGGGTCACAATGAGCAGTTCTTC. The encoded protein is CAIREDRGHNEQFF.

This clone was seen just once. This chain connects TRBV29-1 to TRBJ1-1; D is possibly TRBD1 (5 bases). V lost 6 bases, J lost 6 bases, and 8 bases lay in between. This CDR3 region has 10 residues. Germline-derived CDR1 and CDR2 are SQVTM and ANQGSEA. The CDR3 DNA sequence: TGCAGCGTAAGGGACCCTGAAGCTTTCTTT. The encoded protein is CSVRDPEAFF.

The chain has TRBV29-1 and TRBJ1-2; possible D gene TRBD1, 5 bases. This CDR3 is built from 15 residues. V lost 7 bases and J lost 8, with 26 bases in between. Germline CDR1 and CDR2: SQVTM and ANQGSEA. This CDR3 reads CSAASGTPDVRGYTF. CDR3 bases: TGCAGCGCTGCCTCCGGGACTCCAGACGTGAGAGGCTACACCTTC.

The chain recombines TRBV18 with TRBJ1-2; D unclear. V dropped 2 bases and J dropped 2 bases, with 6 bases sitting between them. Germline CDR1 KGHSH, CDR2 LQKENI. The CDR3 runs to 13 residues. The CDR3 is CASSPMQNYGYTF. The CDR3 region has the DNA TGTGCCAGCTCACCAATGCAGAACTATGGCTACACCTTC.

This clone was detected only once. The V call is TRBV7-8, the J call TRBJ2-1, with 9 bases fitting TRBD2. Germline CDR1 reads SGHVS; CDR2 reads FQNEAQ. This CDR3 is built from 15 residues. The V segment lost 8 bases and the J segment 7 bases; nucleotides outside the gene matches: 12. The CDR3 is CASGSWRGGWNEQFF. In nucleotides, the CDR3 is TGTGCCAGCGGGTCTTGGCGGGGGGGTTGGAATGAGCAGTTCTTC.

The CDR3 loop is CAISEASGFQDEKLFF. CDR3 DNA: TGTGCCATCAGTGAGGCCTCGGGCTTCCAGGATGAAAAACTGTTTTTT. The gene calls are TRBV10-3 and TRBJ1-4; no clear D gene. Trimming shortened V by 2 bases and J by 6 bases, and 16 bases separated the two germline ends. Germline lookup yields CDR1 ENHRY and CDR2 SYGVKD. The CDR3 covers 16 residues.

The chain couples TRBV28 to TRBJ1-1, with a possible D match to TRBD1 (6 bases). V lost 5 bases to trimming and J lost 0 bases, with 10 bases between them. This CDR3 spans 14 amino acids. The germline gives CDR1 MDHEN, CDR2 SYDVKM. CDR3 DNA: TGTGCCAGCAGTCCTACAGGGATGAACACTGAAGCTTTCTTT. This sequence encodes CASSPTGMNTEAFF. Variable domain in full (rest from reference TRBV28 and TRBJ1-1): DVKVTQSSRYLVKRTGEKVFLECVQDMDHENMFWYRQDPGLGLRLIYFSYDVKMKEKGDIPEGYSVSREKKERFSLILESASTNQTSMYLCASSPTGMNTEAFFGQGTRLTVV.

The CDR3: CASGTGQLYEQYF. CDR3 nucleotides: TGTGCTAGTGGAACGGGACAACTCTACGAGCAGTACTTC. This sequence joins TRBV12-5 and TRBJ2-7; maybe TRBD1 (6 bases). In germline, CDR1 is LGHNT, CDR2 FRNRAP. The CDR3 loop spans 13 amino acids. Trimming took off 6 bases at V and 3 bases at J, with 12 bases between the two ends.

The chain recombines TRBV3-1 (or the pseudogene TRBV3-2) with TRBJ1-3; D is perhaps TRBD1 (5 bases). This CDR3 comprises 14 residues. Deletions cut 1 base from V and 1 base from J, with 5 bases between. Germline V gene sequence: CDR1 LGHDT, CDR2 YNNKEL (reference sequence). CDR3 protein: CASSQAGSGNTIYF. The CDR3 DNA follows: TGTGCCAGCAGCCAAGCAGGGTCTGGAAACACCATATATTTT.

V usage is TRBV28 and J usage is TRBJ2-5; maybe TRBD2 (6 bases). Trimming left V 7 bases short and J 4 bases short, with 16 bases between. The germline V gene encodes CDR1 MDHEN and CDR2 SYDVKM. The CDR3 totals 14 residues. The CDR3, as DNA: TGTGCCAGCAACAGCCGGGGACTGGGAGAGACCCAGTACTTC. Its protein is CASNSRGLGETQYF.

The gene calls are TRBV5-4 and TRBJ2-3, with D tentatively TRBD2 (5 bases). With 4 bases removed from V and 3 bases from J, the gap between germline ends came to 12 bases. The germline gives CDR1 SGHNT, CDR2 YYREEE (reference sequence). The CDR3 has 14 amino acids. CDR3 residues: CASSRGTYTDTQYF. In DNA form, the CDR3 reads TGTGCCAGCAGCCGGGGTACTTATACAGATACGCAGTATTTT.

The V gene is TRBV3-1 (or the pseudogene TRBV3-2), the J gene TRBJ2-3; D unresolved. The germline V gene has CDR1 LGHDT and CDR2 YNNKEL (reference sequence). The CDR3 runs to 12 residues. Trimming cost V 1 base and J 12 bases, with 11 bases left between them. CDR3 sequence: CASSQAPQFQYF. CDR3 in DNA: TGTGCCAGCAGCCAAGCCCCGCAGTTCCAGTATTTT.

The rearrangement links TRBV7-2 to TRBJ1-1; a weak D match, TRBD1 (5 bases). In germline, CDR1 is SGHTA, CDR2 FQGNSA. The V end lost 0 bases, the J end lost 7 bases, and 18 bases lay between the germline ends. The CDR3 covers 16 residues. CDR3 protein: CASSLASGNLGIEAFF. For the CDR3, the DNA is TGTGCCAGCAGCTTAGCTTCAGGGAACTTAGGGATTGAAGCTTTCTTT.